The T cell receptor beta chain under discussion was sequenced for a study of T cell responses to AZD1222 COVID-19 vaccine. This CDR3 is 15 amino acids long. From germline, CDR1 is SGDLS and CDR2 YYNGEE. V dropped 4 bases and J dropped 1 base, with 13 bases sitting between them. Study results and limitations: Spike-specific TCR breadth rose after two AZD1222 doses, and depth rose as well. Donors were chiefly white British, with a greater number of females, and clonal diversity was perhaps underestimated.

In the case of this clone: The antigen is unknown.

TCRdb's copy holds only in-frame clones and misses some; the assay was immunoSEQ multiplex PCR. Of about 150,000 clones in the sample, about 91% were seen once. The sample here was peripheral blood, taken on day 0 of AZD1222 vaccination. This clonotype was sampled from an adult in good health. The chain recombines TRBV9 with TRBJ2-3, with D perhaps TRBD1 (6 bases). This CDR3 is CASSFGQRGTDTQYF. The DNA for the CDR3 is TGTGCCAGCAGCTTCGGACAGAGAGGCACAGATACGCAGTATTTT.